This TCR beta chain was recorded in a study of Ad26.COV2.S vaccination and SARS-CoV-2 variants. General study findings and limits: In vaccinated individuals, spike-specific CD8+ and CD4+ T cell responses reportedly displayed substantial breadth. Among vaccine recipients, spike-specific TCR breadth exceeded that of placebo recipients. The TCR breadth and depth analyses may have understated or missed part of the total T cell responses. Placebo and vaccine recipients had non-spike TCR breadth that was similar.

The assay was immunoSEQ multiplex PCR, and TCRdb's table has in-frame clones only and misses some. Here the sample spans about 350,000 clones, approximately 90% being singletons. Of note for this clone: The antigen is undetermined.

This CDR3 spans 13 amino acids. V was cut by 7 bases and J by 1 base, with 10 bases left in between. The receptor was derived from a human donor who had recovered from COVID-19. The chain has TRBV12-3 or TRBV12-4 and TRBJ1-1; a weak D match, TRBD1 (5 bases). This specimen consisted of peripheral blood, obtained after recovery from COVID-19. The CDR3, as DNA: TGTGCCAGCATTGGGGCAAAGAACACTGAAGCTTTCTTT. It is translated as CASIGAKNTEAFF.